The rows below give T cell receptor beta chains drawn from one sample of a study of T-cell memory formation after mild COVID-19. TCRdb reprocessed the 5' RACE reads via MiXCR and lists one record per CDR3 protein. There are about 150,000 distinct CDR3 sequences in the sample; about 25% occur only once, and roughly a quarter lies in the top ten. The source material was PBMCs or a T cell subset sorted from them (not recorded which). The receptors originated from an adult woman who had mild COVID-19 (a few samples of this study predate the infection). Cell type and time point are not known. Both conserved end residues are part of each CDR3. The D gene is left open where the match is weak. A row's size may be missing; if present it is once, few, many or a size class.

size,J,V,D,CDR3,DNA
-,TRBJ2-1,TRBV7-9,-,CASSHLRTDEQFF,TGTGCCAGCAGCCATCTACGAACTGATGAGCAGTTCTTC
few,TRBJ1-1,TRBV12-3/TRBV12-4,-,CASSFGRSEAFF,TGTGCCAGCAGTTTTGGCAGGTCAGAAGCTTTCTTT
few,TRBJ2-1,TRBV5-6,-,CASSYYGRAPNEQFF,TGTGCCAGCAGCTACTACGGCCGCGCTCCAAATGAGCAGTTCTTC
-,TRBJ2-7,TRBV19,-,CASSAGTSTYEQYF,TGTGCCAGTAGTGCCGGGACATCGACCTACGAGCAGTACTTC
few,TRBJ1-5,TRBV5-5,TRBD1,CASSLVGQGPQPQHF,TGTGCCAGCAGCTTGGTGGGACAGGGGCCTCAGCCCCAGCATTTT
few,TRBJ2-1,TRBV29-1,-,CSVELASSYNEQFF,TGCAGCGTTGAACTAGCTAGCTCCTACAATGAGCAGTTCTTC
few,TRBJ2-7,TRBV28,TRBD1,CASRTGTGPYEQYF,TGTGCCAGCAGAACCGGGACAGGCCCCTACGAGCAGTACTTC
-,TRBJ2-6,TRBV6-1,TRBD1,CASSQPGTGVSGANVLTF,TGTGCCAGCAGCCAACCCGGGACAGGGGTGTCTGGGGCCAACGTCCTGACTTTC
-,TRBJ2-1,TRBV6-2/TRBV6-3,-,CASSYTDGNNDQFF,TGTGCCAGCAGTTACACGGACGGTAACAATGATCAGTTCTTC
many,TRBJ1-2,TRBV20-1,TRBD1,CSAEGGIGYGYTF,TGCAGCGCGGAAGGGGGCATCGGCTATGGCTACACCTTC
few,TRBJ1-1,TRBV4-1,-,CASSQGDGTEAFF,TGCGCCAGCAGCCAGGGGGATGGCACTGAAGCTTTCTTT
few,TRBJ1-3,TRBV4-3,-,CASSRVGPSSGNTIYF,TGCGCCAGCAGCCGAGTTGGACCGAGCTCTGGAAACACCATATATTTT
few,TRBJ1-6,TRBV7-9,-,CASSLSLEKGSPLHF,TGTGCCAGCAGCTTATCTTTGGAAAAGGGTTCACCCCTCCACTTT
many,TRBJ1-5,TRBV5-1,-,CASSLEGQGNQPQHF,TGCGCCAGCAGCTTGGAGGGACAAGGGAATCAGCCCCAGCATTTT
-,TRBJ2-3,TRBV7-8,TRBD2,CASNRPGTSGATDTQYF,TGTGCCAGCAACCGGCCTGGGACTAGCGGGGCCACAGATACGCAGTATTTT
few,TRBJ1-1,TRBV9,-,CASSVGNTNTEAFF,TGTGCCAGCAGCGTAGGAAACACGAACACTGAAGCTTTCTTT
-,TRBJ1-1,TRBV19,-,CASSMSNTGFF,TGTGCCAGTAGTATGTCTAATACGGGCTTCTTT
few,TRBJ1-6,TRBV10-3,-,CAISDGVNPWDSPLHF,TGTGCCATCAGTGATGGTGTTAACCCGTGGGATTCACCCCTCCACTTT
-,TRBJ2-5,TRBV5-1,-,CASSPADSYQETQYF,TGCGCCAGCAGTCCGGCCGACTCGTACCAAGAGACCCAGTACTTC
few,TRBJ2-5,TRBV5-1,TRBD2,CASNPGGSETQYF,TGCGCCAGCAACCCCGGCGGGAGTGAGACCCAGTACTTC
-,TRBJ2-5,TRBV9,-,CASSVGQRGETQYF,TGTGCCAGCAGCGTCGGACAGCGAGGAGAGACCCAGTACTTC
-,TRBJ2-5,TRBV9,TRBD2,CASSPEAGGWETQYF,TGTGCCAGCAGCCCCGAAGCGGGGGGGTGGGAGACCCAGTACTTC
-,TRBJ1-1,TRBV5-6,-,CASSLAGEAGTEAFF,TGTGCCAGCAGCTTGGCTGGGGAAGCGGGCACTGAAGCTTTCTTT
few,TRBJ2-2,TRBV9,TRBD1,CASSIDGDRGGTGELFF,TGTGCCAGCAGCATAGACGGCGACAGGGGGGGCACCGGGGAGCTGTTTTTT
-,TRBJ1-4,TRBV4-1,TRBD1,CASSQAPGTGYEKLFF,TGCGCCAGCAGCCAAGCTCCCGGGACAGGGTACGAAAAACTGTTTTTT
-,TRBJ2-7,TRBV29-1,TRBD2,CSVRPGGGYEQYF,TGCAGCGTCCGCCCGGGCGGGGGGTACGAGCAGTACTTC
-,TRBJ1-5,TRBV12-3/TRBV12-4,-,CASSWGRNQPQHF,TGTGCCAGCAGTTGGGGACGAAATCAGCCCCAGCATTTT
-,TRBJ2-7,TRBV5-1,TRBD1,CASSLSGTGTGAYEQYF,TGCGCCAGCAGCTTGTCGGGGACCGGGACAGGAGCCTACGAGCAGTACTTC
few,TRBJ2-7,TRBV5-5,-,CASSLLGLHYEQYF,TGTGCCAGCAGCCTGCTGGGACTCCACTACGAGCAGTACTTC
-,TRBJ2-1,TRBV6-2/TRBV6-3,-,CASSYLAGSYNEQFF,TGTGCCAGCAGTTACCTGGCGGGCTCCTACAATGAGCAGTTCTTC
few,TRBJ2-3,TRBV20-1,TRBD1,CSALQGFETDTQYF,TGCAGTGCGCTACAGGGGTTCGAAACAGATACGCAGTATTTT
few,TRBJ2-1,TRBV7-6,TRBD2,CASSWMAGGDNEQFF,TGTGCCAGCAGCTGGATGGCGGGAGGGGACAATGAGCAGTTCTTC
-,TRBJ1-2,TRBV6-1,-,CATRDVLYGYTF,TGTGCCACCCGGGACGTACTCTATGGCTACACCTTC
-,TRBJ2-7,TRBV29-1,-,CSVGGITYEQYF,TGCAGCGTTGGGGGTATAACCTACGAGCAGTACTTC
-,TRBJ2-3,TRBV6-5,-,CASSYSDTYTDTQYF,TGTGCCAGCAGTTACTCGGATACCTACACAGATACGCAGTATTTT
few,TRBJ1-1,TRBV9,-,CASSTPGHSNTEAFF,TGTGCCAGCAGCACGCCGGGACATTCGAACACTGAAGCTTTCTTT
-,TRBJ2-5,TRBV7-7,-,CASSLTFNSGLQETQYF,TGTGCCAGCAGCTTAACCTTCAATTCGGGTCTTCAAGAGACCCAGTACTTC
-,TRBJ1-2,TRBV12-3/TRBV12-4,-,CASTPGPYYGYTF,TGTGCCAGCACCCCGGGACCCTACTATGGCTACACCTTC
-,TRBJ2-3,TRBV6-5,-,CASSKTKPDTQYF,TGTGCCAGCAGCAAAACTAAGCCAGATACGCAGTATTTT
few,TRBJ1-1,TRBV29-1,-,CSVPSWRVDTEAFF,TGCAGCGTCCCCTCCTGGAGGGTCGACACTGAAGCTTTCTTT
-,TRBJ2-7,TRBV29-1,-,CSVEGTVNYEQYF,TGCAGCGTTGAAGGGACAGTTAACTACGAGCAGTACTTC
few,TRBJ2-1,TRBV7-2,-,CASSLGRNNEQFF,TGTGCCAGCAGCTTAGGCAGAAACAATGAGCAGTTCTTC
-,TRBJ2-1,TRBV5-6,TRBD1,CASSLLVPGQPGALYNEQFF,TGTGCCAGCAGCCTCCTCGTCCCGGGACAGCCTGGCGCTCTCTACAATGAGCAGTTCTTC
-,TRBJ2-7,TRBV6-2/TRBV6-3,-,CASILPSRGFYEQYF,TGTGCCAGCATACTACCGTCCCGGGGCTTCTACGAGCAGTACTTC
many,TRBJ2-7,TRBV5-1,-,CASSLDGYEQYF,TGCGCCAGCAGCTTGGACGGTTACGAGCAGTACTTC
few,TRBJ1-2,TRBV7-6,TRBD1,CASSGRQGPIDGYTF,TGTGCCAGCAGCGGCCGACAGGGCCCCATAGATGGCTACACCTTC
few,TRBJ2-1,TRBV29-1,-,CSVEFPGFGNEQFF,TGCAGCGTTGAATTTCCGGGGTTTGGGAATGAGCAGTTCTTC
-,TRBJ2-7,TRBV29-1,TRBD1,CSVVHWDSPYEQYF,TGCAGCGTTGTTCATTGGGACAGCCCCTACGAGCAGTACTTC
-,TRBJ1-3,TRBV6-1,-,CASSYSEESSGNTIYF,TGTGCCAGCAGTTACAGCGAGGAGAGCTCTGGAAACACCATATATTTT
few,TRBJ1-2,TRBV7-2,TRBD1,CASSPQGANYGYTF,TGTGCCAGCAGCCCACAGGGGGCTAACTATGGCTACACCTTC
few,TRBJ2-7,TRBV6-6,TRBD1,CASTQGGTADYEQYF,TGTGCCAGCACCCAAGGTGGGACAGCGGATTACGAGCAGTACTTC
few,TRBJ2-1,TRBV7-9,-,CASSLGLRDEQFF,TGTGCCAGCAGCTTGGGCCTTCGAGATGAGCAGTTCTTC
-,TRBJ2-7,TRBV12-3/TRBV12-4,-,CASSSPRGPYEQYF,TGTGCCAGCAGTTCCCCCCGGGGCCCCTACGAGCAGTACTTC
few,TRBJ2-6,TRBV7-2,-,CASGFHPGLATSGANVLTF,TGTGCCAGCGGCTTCCATCCGGGACTGGCAACCTCTGGGGCCAACGTCCTGACTTTC
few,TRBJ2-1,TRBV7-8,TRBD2,CASSSGTRNEQFF,TGTGCCAGCAGCTCCGGGACTAGGAATGAGCAGTTCTTC